The source of this TCR beta chain is a study of blood T cell repertoires in COVID-19. As for the study in general: From T cells, B-cell-depleted T cells, or PBMCs came the material, which was cDNA or gDNA.

Seattle's cohort entered during active infection and was followed longitudinally. As originally analysed: Researchers report that nucleated cell counts were estimated from reference gene primer amplification. Data came from immunoSEQ multiplex PCR; TCRdb stores just in-frame clones and leaves some out. From that table come the V and J calls and clone size; the DNA was used to work out D and trimming. This repertoire shows about 180,000 clones, around nine tenths found once; its top ten account for around an eighth. The CDR3 runs 13 residues. V shed 6 bases, J shed 4 bases, and the junction held 4 bases outside the gene matches. Germline CDR1 is ENHRY and CDR2 is SYGVKD.

J is TRBJ2-3 and V is TRBV10-3; 7 bases fit TRBD1. The source material was peripheral blood. The receptor was derived from a woman in her sixties or seventies with COVID-19, enrolled during active disease. The DNA for the CDR3 is TGTGCCATCAGAGGGCAGGGGGCAGATACGCAGTATTTT. Its translation: CAIRGQGADTQYF.